This record covers a single T cell receptor beta chain. Its antigen is currently unknown. Assay used: immunoSEQ multiplex PCR; TCRdb lists only in-frame clones, some missing. Among 57,000 or so clones, approximately 85% were seen once, and the ten largest hold over 20%. The record originates from a study of T cell responses to AZD1222 COVID-19 vaccine. Study-level findings and limits: After two AZD1222 doses, spike-specific TCR breadth and depth rose versus day 0.

V shed 6 bases and J shed 0 bases, with 4 bases lying between them. The CDR3 covers 11 residues. CDR1 and CDR2 from the germline V gene are SGHNT and YYREEE (reference sequence). The source was peripheral blood, collected 28 days after the second AZD1222 dose. This receptor was taken from an adult who received the AZD1222 COVID-19 vaccine. The V gene is TRBV5-4, the J gene TRBJ2-7; no firm D call. The CDR3 region is CASTPSYEQYF. The CDR3 region has the DNA TGTGCCAGCACCCCCTCCTACGAGCAGTACTTC.